These 32 T cell receptor beta chains originate from one sample sequenced in a study of blood T cell repertoires in COVID-19. Sequenced by immunoSEQ multiplex PCR; TCRdb stores in-frame clones only, minus some. The sample yields around 59,000 clones, less than 75% seen once. Specimen: peripheral blood. The receptors originated from a woman in her fifties or sixties with active or convalescent COVID-19.

This sequence joins TRBV9 and TRBJ2-3, with D tentatively TRBD2 (5 bases). The germline V gene has CDR1 SGDLS and CDR2 YYNGEE. The CDR3 is 14 residues long. V lost 0 bases and J lost 0, with 5 bases in between. For the CDR3, the DNA is TGTGCCAGCAGCGTAGCGGGGAGCACAGATACGCAGTATTTT. This encodes CASSVAGSTDTQYF.

The chain recombines TRBV4-1 with TRBJ1-2; D is unresolved. V was clipped by 1 base and J by 4 bases, with 10 bases between them. CDR1 MGHRA and CDR2 YSYEKL come from the germline V gene. CDR3 length equals 14 residues. Here the CDR3 DNA reads TGCGCCAGCAGCCAAGGGGCGGGGTCCTATGGCTACACCTTC. It codes for CASSQGAGSYGYTF.

In DNA form, the CDR3 reads TGTGCCAGCAGCCCCCAACAGGGTTTAGGCACAGATACGCAGTATTTT. Translating it yields CASSPQQGLGTDTQYF. J is TRBJ2-3 and V is TRBV4-2; D is perhaps TRBD1 (6 bases). The CDR3 loop spans 16 amino acids. CDR1 and CDR2 (germline): LGHNA, YNFKEQ. The V and J ends lost 4 bases and 1 base respectively, with 15 bases between them.

The rearrangement links TRBV2 to TRBJ2-5, with TRBD2 matching over 7 bases. The germline gives CDR1 SNHLY, CDR2 FYNNEI. Trimming cost V 7 bases and J 4 bases; bases outside gene matches: 12. This CDR3 has 15 residues. This chain's CDR3 is CASTLGLAVRETQYF. CDR3 DNA sequence: TGTGCCAGCACTTTGGGGCTAGCGGTTCGAGAGACCCAGTACTTC.

The CDR3 region has the DNA TGTGCCAGCAGCCCAGTTGGCGGGAGAGGTAATGAGCAGTTCTTC. It specifies CASSPVGGRGNEQFF. V and J are TRBV28 and TRBJ2-1; 7 nucleotides agree with TRBD2. This CDR3 region has 15 residues. Per the germline V gene, CDR1 is MDHEN and CDR2 is SYDVKM. J gave up 7 bases and V 6 bases, and 12 bases lay outside the gene matches.

This clone appeared a few times. The rearrangement joins TRBV15 to TRBJ1-1; D may be TRBD1 (6 bases). V was pared by 3 bases and J by 1 base, with 12 bases between. The germline V gene encodes CDR1 LNHNV and CDR2 YYDKDF (reference sequence). This CDR3 is built from 15 residues. The CDR3, as DNA: TGTGCCACCAGCAGTTGGGCAGGGGCGAACACTGAAGCTTTCTTT. It encodes CATSSWAGANTEAFF.

CDR3 region: CATGEQFTGELFF. In DNA, the CDR3 is TGTGCCACGGGGGAGCAGTTCACCGGGGAGCTGTTTTTT. The J gene is TRBJ2-2, the V gene TRBV11-2; the D gene is possibly TRBD2 (6 bases). The CDR3 consists of 13 residues. In germline, CDR1 is SGHAT, CDR2 FQNNGV. The V end lost 10 bases, the J end lost 4 bases, and 13 bases lay between the germline ends. Combining the CDR3 with reference TRBV11-2 and TRBJ2-2 gives the whole variable domain EAGVAQSPRYKIIEKRQSVAFWCNPISGHATLYWYQQILGQGPKLLIQFQNNGVVDDSQLPKDRFSAERLKGVDSTLKIQPAKLEDSAVYLCATGEQFTGELFFGEGSRLTVL.

This chain uses TRBV6-5 with TRBJ2-7; 8 nucleotides align to TRBD1. Trimming cost V 6 bases and J 0 bases; bases outside gene matches: 4. The CDR3 has 14 amino acids. Germline V gene lookup returns CDR1 MNHEY and CDR2 SVGAGI. This CDR3 is CASSLDRGSYEQYF. In DNA, the CDR3 is TGTGCCAGCAGCCTAGACAGGGGCTCCTACGAGCAGTACTTC.

This clone occurred once. CDR3 sequence reads: CASSLGGVNNEQFF. The CDR3, as DNA: TGTGCCAGCAGCTTGGGGGGAGTAAACAATGAGCAGTTCTTC. The gene calls are TRBV5-4 and TRBJ2-1; TRBD2 is a possible D gene (5 bases). Germline CDR1 and CDR2: SGHNT and YYREEE (reference sequence). There are 14 residues in the CDR3. V lost 0 bases to trimming and J lost 5 bases, with 9 bases between them.

The sample holds one count of this clone. The chain combines TRBV9 with TRBJ2-1; 9 bases map to TRBD2. The CDR3 loop spans 16 amino acids. Germline V lookup: CDR1 SGDLS, CDR2 YYNGEE. Germline trimming cut 0 bases from V and 1 base from J; bases unmatched to any gene: 2. The CDR3 DNA follows: TGTGCCAGCAGCGTAGTAGCGGGAGCTTCCTACAATGAGCAGTTCTTC. Protein product: CASSVVAGASYNEQFF.

The V gene is TRBV5-1, the J gene TRBJ2-7, with 7 bases fitting TRBD1. Germline trimming cut 4 bases from V and 4 bases from J; bases unmatched to any gene: 8. The CDR3 is 14 residues long. Germline V CDR1 and CDR2: SGHRS, YFSETQ. The CDR3 protein is CASSRAGGWYEQYF. CDR3 sequence (DNA): TGCGCCAGCAGCAGGGCAGGGGGTTGGTACGAGCAGTACTTC.

The chain joins TRBV2 to TRBJ1-2; 9 positions agree with TRBD1. The CDR3 has 13 amino acids. Germline assignment: CDR1 SNHLY and CDR2 FYNNEI. V shed 6 bases, J shed 4 bases, and the junction held 3 bases outside the gene matches. The chain's CDR3 is CASRQGAGYGYTF. The CDR3 bases are TGTGCCAGCAGACAGGGGGCAGGCTATGGCTACACCTTC.

The chain couples TRBV11-3 to TRBJ2-3, with a weak D call TRBD2 (6 bases). Looked up from germline, CDR1 is SGHNT and CDR2 is YENEEA. The CDR3 totals 13 residues. Trimming pared 4 bases from V and 6 bases from J, leaving 11 bases between. CDR3 loop: CASSSLGGDTQYF. DNA for the CDR3: TGTGCCAGCAGCTCCCTCGGGGGTGATACGCAGTATTTT. Full variable domain (rest looked up from reference TRBV11-3 and TRBJ2-3): EAGVVQSPRYKIIEKKQPVAFWCNPISGHNTLYWYLQNLGQGPELLIRYENEEAVDDSQLPKDRFSAERLKGVDSTLKIQPAELGDSAVYLCASSSLGGDTQYFGPGTRLTVL.

The gene calls are TRBV5-4 and TRBJ2-5; 13 positions match TRBD2. The germline CDR1 and CDR2 sequences are SGHNT and YYREEE (reference sequence). V lost 3 bases to trimming and J lost 4 bases; unmatched junction nucleotides: 6. There are 16 residues in the CDR3. The CDR3 DNA sequence: TGTGCCAGCAGCTCTAGGACTAGCGGGAGTGGAGAGACCCAGTACTTC. Protein product: CASSSRTSGSGETQYF.

The gene calls are TRBV6-5 and TRBJ2-7; no definite D call. Trimming removed 7 bases at V and 4 bases at J, with 14 bases between. Germline V gene sequence: CDR1 MNHEY, CDR2 SVGAGI. The CDR3 is made up of 13 amino acids. In nucleotides, the CDR3 is TGTGCCAGCAACGCACAGAGACCGTACGAGCAGTACTTC. Translating gives CASNAQRPYEQYF.

This chain links TRBV15 with TRBJ2-3; 9 nucleotides line up with TRBD2. The CDR3 extends over 14 amino acids. The V gene's germline CDR1 is LNHNV and CDR2 YYDKDF (reference sequence). The V gene end was trimmed by 6 bases and the J gene end by 3 bases; junction bases not matched to a gene: 4. The CDR3 sequence is CATRTLAGTDTQYF. The CDR3 region has the DNA TGTGCCACCAGAACACTAGCGGGTACAGATACGCAGTATTTT.

The V gene is TRBV19, the J gene TRBJ1-1; TRBD1 might be the D (5 bases). The CDR3 loop spans 13 amino acids. V dropped 4 bases and J dropped 7 bases, with 13 bases sitting between them. CDR1 LNHDA and CDR2 SQIVND come from the germline V gene (reference sequence). The CDR3 reads CASSTTVTVEAFF. Written as DNA, the CDR3 is TGTGCCAGTAGTACGACAGTGACGGTTGAAGCTTTCTTT. The full variable domain, completed using reference TRBV19 and TRBJ1-1, is DGGITQSPKYLFRKEGQNVTLSCEQNLNHDAMYWYRQDPGQGLRLIYYSQIVNDFQKGDIAEGYSVSREKKESFPLTVTSAQKNPTAFYLCASSTTVTVEAFFGQGTRLTVV.

This chain connects TRBV24-1 to TRBJ2-2, with D possibly TRBD2 on 6 matching bases. The CDR3 is made up of 15 amino acids. Trimming shortened V by 0 bases and J by 6 bases, and 10 bases separated the two germline ends. Germline V gene data show CDR1 as KGHDR and CDR2 as SFDVKD. CDR3 sequence reads: CATSDLAREAGELFF. In DNA, the CDR3 is TGTGCCACCAGTGATTTGGCCAGGGAGGCCGGGGAGCTGTTTTTT.

This chain uses TRBV28 with TRBJ1-1, with TRBD1 matching over 7 bases. Unmatched junction bases numbered 0, after V lost 2 bases and J lost 0 bases. There are 14 residues in the CDR3. Germline CDR1 is MDHEN and CDR2 is SYDVKM. CDR3 sequence reads: CASSLDRVNTEAFF. The CDR3 DNA follows: TGTGCCAGCAGTTTAGACAGGGTGAACACTGAAGCTTTCTTT.

This chain links TRBV18 with TRBJ1-3, with D unclear. The V and J ends lost 4 bases and 0 bases respectively, with 10 bases between them. CDR1 and CDR2 (germline): KGHSH, LQKENI. CDR3 length equals 15 residues. The CDR3 loop is CASSLDRGSGNTIYF. The CDR3 coding sequence is TGTGCCAGCTCACTGGACCGGGGCTCTGGAAACACCATATATTTT.

The chain employs TRBV27 and TRBJ2-7, with 8 nucleotides matching TRBD2. The germline CDR1 and CDR2 sequences are MNHEY and SMNVEV (reference sequence). The CDR3 has 14 amino acids. The ends lost 3 bases at V and 2 bases at J; junction bases unmatched: 3. The CDR3 region has the DNA TGTGCCAGCAGTTTTGCGGGAGGAACCTACGAGCAGTACTTC. This encodes CASSFAGGTYEQYF.

The chain links TRBV10-3 to TRBJ1-2; 7 nucleotides match TRBD1. CDR3 size: 16 residues. Trimming at V came to 4 bases and at J to 0 bases, leaving 8 bases not matched to a gene. Germline CDR1 is ENHRY and CDR2 is SYGVKD. The CDR3 DNA reads TGTGCCATCAGTGTGGACAGGCCTGATGCTAACTATGGCTACACCTTC. Protein: CAISVDRPDANYGYTF.

The chain carries TRBV4-2 and TRBJ2-3; TRBD2 matches at 11 bases. V trimming: 0 bases; J trimming: 0 bases; junction bases outside the gene matches: 14. Looked up from germline, CDR1 is LGHNA and CDR2 is YNFKEQ. CDR3 length equals 21 residues. The CDR3 DNA sequence: TGTGCCAGCAGCCAAGATTCCCTTGCCGGGACTAGCGGAGGAAGCACAGATACGCAGTATTTT. The encoded protein is CASSQDSLAGTSGGSTDTQYF.

The rearrangement links TRBV7-6 to TRBJ2-1; 7 positions match TRBD1. V gave up 5 bases and J gave up 6 bases; unmatched junction bases: 13. Germline CDR1 SGHVS, CDR2 FNYEAQ. The CDR3 spans 16 residues. The CDR3 sequence is CASSPDSGDSPNEQFF. The CDR3 nucleotides read TGTGCCAGCAGCCCCGACTCAGGGGACAGCCCCAATGAGCAGTTCTTC.

This rearrangement joins TRBV4-1 to TRBJ2-1, with 14 bases matching TRBD2. This CDR3 has 16 amino acids. The ends lost 4 bases at V and 8 bases at J; junction bases unmatched: 7. Germline CDR1 MGHRA, CDR2 YSYEKL. The chain's CDR3 is CASSLQPGLAGDEQFF. CDR3 DNA sequence: TGCGCCAGCAGCCTTCAGCCGGGACTAGCGGGAGATGAGCAGTTCTTC.

This clone appeared once. The chain employs TRBV5-1 and TRBJ2-6, with D possibly being TRBD1 (5 bases). Germline V CDR1 and CDR2: SGHRS, YFSETQ. Deletions cut 2 bases from V and 0 bases from J, with 9 bases between. The CDR3 length is 16 residues. The CDR3 DNA is TGCGCCAGCAGCTTCATGACAGACTCTGGGGCCAACGTCCTGACTTTC. Its translation: CASSFMTDSGANVLTF.

The CDR3 DNA reads TGTGCCAGCAGCTGGACTAGCGGGAGGAACGAGCAGTACTTC. It codes for CASSWTSGRNEQYF. The chain combines TRBV5-6 with TRBJ2-7; 14 positions match TRBD2. With 3 bases clipped from V and 5 bases from J, the junction kept 1 base outside the gene matches. CDR1 and CDR2 (germline): SGHDT, YYEEEE. The CDR3 has 14 residues.

Comments on this clone: A junction boundary mismatches the germline segment, possibly from a read error. The V and J genes are TRBV12-5 and TRBJ2-7, with a possible D match to TRBD2 (6 bases). The length of the CDR3 is 14 residues. Germline loops: CDR1 LGHNT, CDR2 FRNRAP. The CDR3 reads CASGLGDQRAEQYF. The CDR3 region has the DNA TGTGCTAGTGGATTGGGGGACCAGCGGGCCGAGCAGTACTTC.

The chain joins TRBV9 to TRBJ1-2, with 7 positions matching TRBD1. The CDR3 is made up of 19 amino acids. V shed 0 bases, J shed 3 bases, and the junction held 17 bases outside the gene matches. The V gene's germline CDR1 is SGDLS and CDR2 YYNGEE. CDR3 in amino acids: CASSVDVTGAVGRDYGYTF. In DNA form, the CDR3 reads TGTGCCAGCAGCGTAGACGTCACAGGGGCTGTAGGAAGGGACTATGGCTACACCTTC.

This clone came up a few times. Within the sample, other DNA sequences also encode this same CDR3. The chain has TRBV28 and TRBJ1-1, with D maybe TRBD1 (6 bases). V was clipped by 4 bases and J by 8 bases, with 8 bases between them. CDR3 length equals 11 residues. Germline CDR1 reads MDHEN; CDR2 reads SYDVKM. Written as DNA, the CDR3 is TGTGCCAGCAGTTCAGACAGGGAAGCTTTCTTT. Its translation is CASSSDREAFF.

This clone was seen only a few times. The chain recombines TRBV11-2 with TRBJ2-7; 10 nucleotides agree with TRBD1. Trimming at V came to 5 bases and at J to 3 bases, leaving 4 bases not matched to a gene. The CDR3 has 14 amino acids. Looked up from germline, CDR1 is SGHAT and CDR2 is FQNNGV. CDR3 sequence: CASSTRTGGYEQYF. In DNA, the CDR3 is TGTGCCAGCAGCACGAGGACAGGGGGCTACGAGCAGTACTTC.

The chain joins TRBV2 to TRBJ2-7; D not resolved. The germline V gene encodes CDR1 SNHLY and CDR2 FYNNEI. The germline V and J ends were trimmed by 6 bases and 4 bases, with 7 bases remaining between them. The CDR3 has 11 amino acids. The CDR3 region has the DNA TGTGCCAGCAGATCTTTATACGAGCAGTACTTC. It is translated as CASRSLYEQYF.